The clone carrying this T cell receptor (beta chain) was counted a few times. Its antigen is not known. Profiled with immunoSEQ multiplex PCR; TCRdb holds only in-frame clones, not every one. The repertoire holds tens of thousands of clones, with about four fifths as singletons. These data originate in a study of T cell responses to AZD1222 COVID-19 vaccine. Study-wide findings and caveats: Females outnumbered males among donors, who were mostly white British; clonal diversity was possibly underestimated.

Trimming cost V 1 base and J 7 bases, with 16 bases left between them. Germline CDR1 reads SEHNR; CDR2 reads FQNEAQ (reference sequence). The CDR3 covers 15 residues. The material sequenced was peripheral blood, taken 28 days after the second AZD1222 dose. The chain recombines TRBV7-9 with TRBJ1-1, with a possible D match to TRBD1 (5 bases). The source is an adult who received the AZD1222 COVID-19 vaccine. Here the CDR3 DNA reads TGTGCCAGCAGCTTAGGCGGGACGGCAAGGGTTGAAGCTTTCTTT. Amino acid sequence: CASSLGGTARVEAFF.